This record covers a single T cell receptor beta chain. The antigen is not known. This sample is part of a study of T cell responses to AZD1222 COVID-19 vaccine. Study results and limitations: Two AZD1222 administrations were followed by greater Spike-specific TCR breadth and depth. Researchers report vaccine-associated CD4 TCRs spanning spike, with dominance at 160-218 and 743-854. Donors in the cohort were predominantly white British and more often female, and clonal diversity was possibly underestimated.

CDR1 and CDR2 (germline): MDHEN, SYDVKM. The CDR3 consists of 15 residues. With 2 bases removed from V and 7 bases from J, the gap between germline ends came to 12 bases. Repertoires were generated with immunoSEQ multiplex PCR, while TCRdb's copy carries only in-frame clones and drops some. This table holds about 200,000 clones, 85% to 95% found once. The sequence was obtained from an adult in good health. The sample was peripheral blood, taken on day 0 of MenACWY control vaccination. This chain links TRBV28 with TRBJ1-6; tentative D call: TRBD1 (6 bases). For the CDR3, the DNA is TGTGCCAGCAGTTTAGAGGGGGGTCGAAATTCACCCCTCCACTTT. It translates to CASSLEGGRNSPLHF.